The present T cell receptor beta chain was sequenced within a study of control samples from healthy donors and cancer patients. The length of the CDR3 is 14 residues. V was pared by 5 bases and J by 7 bases, with 5 bases of the junction left unmatched. Germline-derived CDR1 and CDR2 are SGHTA and FQGNSA. Assay used: immunoSEQ multiplex PCR; TCRdb lists only in-frame clones, some missing. The sample contains about 140,000 clones, 92% of which appear only once. The V gene is TRBV7-2, the J gene TRBJ1-4; 9 nucleotides align to TRBD1. The specimen sequenced was blood. The receptor was isolated from a man aged 30-40 years in good health. The CDR3 sequence is CASSPGTGFEKLFF. Here the CDR3 DNA reads TGTGCCAGCAGCCCGGGGACAGGGTTTGAAAAACTGTTTTTT.